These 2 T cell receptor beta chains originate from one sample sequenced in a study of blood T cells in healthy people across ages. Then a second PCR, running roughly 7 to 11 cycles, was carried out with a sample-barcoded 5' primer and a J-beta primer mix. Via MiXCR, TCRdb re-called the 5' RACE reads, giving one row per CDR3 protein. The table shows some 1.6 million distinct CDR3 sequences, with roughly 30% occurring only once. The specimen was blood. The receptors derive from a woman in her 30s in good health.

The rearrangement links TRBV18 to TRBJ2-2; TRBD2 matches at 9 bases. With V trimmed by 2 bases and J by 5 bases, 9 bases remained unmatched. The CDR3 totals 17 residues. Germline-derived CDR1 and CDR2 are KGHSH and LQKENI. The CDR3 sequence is CASSPVGGRAGTGELFF. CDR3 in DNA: TGTGCCAGCTCACCAGTCGGCGGGAGGGCTGGTACCGGGGAGCTGTTTTTT.

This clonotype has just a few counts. The CDR3 DNA follows: TGTGCCAGCAGCGCAGGGTATGGTTATGGCTACACCTTC. Its translation: CASSAGYGYGYTF. V and J are TRBV12-3 or TRBV12-4 and TRBJ1-2, with D perhaps matching TRBD1 (5 bases). The germline V and J ends were trimmed by 6 bases and 5 bases, with 13 bases remaining between them. The CDR3 length is 13 residues.